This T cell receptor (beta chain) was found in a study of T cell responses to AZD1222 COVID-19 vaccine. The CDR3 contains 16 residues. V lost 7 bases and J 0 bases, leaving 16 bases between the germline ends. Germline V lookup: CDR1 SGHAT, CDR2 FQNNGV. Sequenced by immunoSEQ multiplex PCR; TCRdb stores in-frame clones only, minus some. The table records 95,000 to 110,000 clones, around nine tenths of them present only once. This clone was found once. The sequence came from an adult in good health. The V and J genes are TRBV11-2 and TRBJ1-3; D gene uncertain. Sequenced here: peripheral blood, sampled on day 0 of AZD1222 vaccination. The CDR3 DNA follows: TGTGCCAGCACCCTAAATCGAGGCAGCTCTGGAAACACCATATATTTT. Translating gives CASTLNRGSSGNTIYF.